This T cell receptor (beta chain) derives from a study of T cell responses to AZD1222 COVID-19 vaccine. Across the whole study: Analyses pooled second doses at about 4 or about 12 weeks.

Study-level points and caveats: Mostly white British, mostly female donors; authors suggested clonal diversity may be underestimated. Repertoire collection took place solely once the T cell response had peaked.

The data were produced by immunoSEQ multiplex PCR, yet TCRdb's version contains in-frame clones alone and is incomplete. The sample records approximately 100,000 clones, just under 90% being singletons. With 1 base removed from V and 2 bases from J, the gap between germline ends came to 12 bases. This CDR3 contains 15 residues. The germline V gene has CDR1 LGHDT and CDR2 YNNKEL (reference sequence). In the case of this clone: As yet, its antigen is unknown.

This clonotype originated in an adult in good health. The input for sequencing was peripheral blood, taken on day 0 of AZD1222 vaccination. The genes are TRBV3-1 (or the pseudogene TRBV3-2) and TRBJ2-7; a weak D match, TRBD2 (5 bases). CDR3 in DNA: TGTGCCAGCAGCCAAGCTTCGGAGGAGACCTACGAGCAGTACTTC. This encodes CASSQASEETYEQYF.